The sequence of this T cell receptor beta chain was determined in a study of blood T cell repertoires in COVID-19 (dated by TCRdb to the early 2020s). With respect to the entire study: Samples from collaborators originated in the United States, Italy and Spain and spanned both the acute and convalescent phases of COVID-19. Nearly every sample came with metadata listing a de-identified subject ID, COVID-19 status, age in years and sex. Deeply sampled blood TCRbeta repertoires from subjects exposed to, actively infected with, or recovered from COVID-19 were included in the dataset. The repertoires were made available in a free public database intended to serve as a resource for research on the immune response to SARS-CoV-2. Where available, HLA class I and class II types were taken from metadata supplied by the sample provider and were not determined by assay-based typing. The samples were drawn from two sources: the first 160 participants of the ongoing ImmuneRACE study, and 950 to 1,500 subjects contributed by 6 global collaborators. The material from the prospective study consisted of cDNA or gDNA derived from T cells, B-cell-depleted T cells, or PBMCs. Study-level results and caveats: The quantity of clinical and demographic metadata differed by source and by participant and was supplied without curation.

Whole blood was collected in K2EDTA tubes by collaborating institutions according to the institutions' own protocols. For TCRbeta analysis, collaborators shipped samples as frozen whole blood, isolated PBMCs, or DNA extracted from either of those sample types. As regards this clone: Its antigen target is currently unknown. There are no base qualities to consult, and no much larger clone falls within one base.

In the germline V gene, CDR1 corresponds to MNHNS and CDR2 to SASEGT. Spanning cysteine to phenylalanine, the CDR3 consists of 17 amino acids. Only the CDR3 portion is preserved as DNA: 51 bases, with reading frame beginning at the first base. The germline V end is reduced by 1 base and the J end by 4 bases; junction bases left unmatched: 12. TCRbeta CDR3 regions were amplified from genomic DNA by means of the immunoSEQ Assay, a bias-controlled multiplex PCR. Per the authors' processing: Within the assay, amplification of reference gene primers was used to estimate how many nucleated cells each sample contained. Sequence reads were collapsed and filtered to measure the absolute abundance of every unique TCRbeta CDR3 rearrangement. For each sample, productive Simpson clonality was calculated as the square root of Simpson's diversity index across productive rearrangements. TCRdb re-hosts the immuneACCESS table, in-frame sequences only. Its copies lack some clones; in the studies checked, an unresolved V gene accounts for under half of them, and the cause for the rest is not known. V, J and clone size reflect that table, while D and trimming were determined from the DNA. The sample records some 190,000 clones, more than 70% of which are singletons. Under 2% of the sample is held by the ten biggest clonotypes.

The specimen was peripheral blood. The rearrangement joined TRBV6-1 to TRBJ1-2; the junction holds 7 bases that match TRBD1. The origin of this receptor is a man between 18 and 35 years old with active or convalescent COVID-19. The CDR3 in this case is CASSEGSDRAIVYGYTF. At the DNA level, the sequence is TGTGCCAGCAGTGAAGGGTCCGACAGGGCGATCGTCTATGGCTACACCTTC.